This TCR beta chain was observed in a study of T cells in Graves' hyperthyroidism and ophthalmopathy. Study summary: Any treatment followed the collection of peripheral blood at initial diagnosis.

Amplification yielded TCR beta CDR3 regions, with RNA transcripts as the source. HTBI primers drove first-round RT-PCR of the TCR CDR3. TCRdb reprocessed the multiplex PCR reads via MiXCR and lists one record per CDR3 protein. The sample yields around 500,000 distinct CDR3 sequences, 14% seen once. The TCR originated in a woman aged 18-35 years with Graves' hyperthyroidism. The sequencing sample was made of blood.

The CDR3 region has the DNA TGCGCCAGCAGCTTGGCGACGGTCCTGAACACTGAAGCTTTCTTT. It encodes CASSLATVLNTEAFF. The chain couples TRBV5-1 to TRBJ1-1; no reliable D call. Trimming cost V 0 bases and J 0 bases, with 9 bases left between them. The germline V gene has CDR1 SGHRS and CDR2 YFSETQ. The CDR3 contains 15 residues. The complete variable domain, with remaining parts taken from reference TRBV5-1 and TRBJ1-1, reads KAGVTQTPRYLIKTRGQQVTLSCSPISGHRSVSWYQQTPGQGLQFLFEYFSETQRNKGNFPGRFSGRQFSNSRSEMNVSTLELGDSALYLCASSLATVLNTEAFFGQGTRLTVV.